These T cell receptor beta chains were read from a single sample in a study of blood T cell repertoires in COVID-19. Repertoires were generated with immunoSEQ multiplex PCR, while TCRdb's copy carries only in-frame clones and drops some. The repertoire includes roughly 200,000 clones, about 90% of them detected once, and 0.62% sits in the top ten. Sequencing was done on a sample of peripheral blood. Receptors were obtained from a man aged 45-65 years with acute or convalescent COVID-19. CDR3s include the opening cysteine and the closing phenylalanine or tryptophan. The order of the fields is V gene, J gene, clone size, D gene, CDR3 protein, CDR3 DNA. The D gene is left open where the match is weak. Expanded clones get a size class; other rows say once, few or many, or leave the size out.

TRBV6-5	TRBJ2-4	once	NA	CAARRGGAKNIQYF	TGTGCCGCTCGCCGCGGCGGGGCCAAAAACATTCAGTACTTC
TRBV2	TRBJ2-7	NA	NA	CASSQRQDYEQYF	TGTGCCAGCAGTCAAAGACAAGACTACGAGCAGTACTTC
TRBV30	TRBJ1-1	NA	NA	CAWSGRGGASNTEAFF	TGTGCCTGGAGCGGAAGGGGGGGGGCCTCGAACACTGAAGCTTTCTTT
TRBV28	TRBJ1-2	NA	NA	CASSFRAGSGYTF	TGTGCCAGCAGTTTTCGGGCGGGGAGCGGCTACACCTTC
TRBV5-6	TRBJ1-5	NA	NA	CASSVYNQPQHF	TGTGCCAGCAGCGTTTATAATCAGCCCCAGCATTTT
TRBV15	TRBJ2-3	NA	TRBD2	CATSRWGGSGTDTQYF	TGTGCCACCAGCAGGTGGGGGGGGAGTGGCACAGATACGCAGTATTTT
TRBV30	TRBJ1-1	NA	NA	CAWGQRGAFF	TGTGCCTGGGGTCAAAGGGGGGCTTTCTTT
TRBV7-9	TRBJ2-2	NA	TRBD1	CASSPPGQGGTGELFF	TGTGCCAGCAGCCCACCGGGACAGGGAGGCACCGGGGAGCTGTTTTTT
TRBV7-3	TRBJ2-5	NA	TRBD1	CASSLSAGGRETQYF	TGTGCCAGCAGCTTAAGTGCAGGGGGCAGAGAGACCCAGTACTTC
TRBV5-6	TRBJ2-5	few	NA	CASRAYGGKETQYF	TGTGCCAGCAGGGCCTATGGAGGGAAAGAGACCCAGTACTTC
TRBV5-1	TRBJ2-1	NA	NA	CASTPGLRRLDSHEQFF	TGCGCCAGCACCCCTGGTCTCCGGAGACTAGACTCCCATGAGCAGTTCTTC
TRBV28	TRBJ1-1	once	NA	CASGIRQGMNTEAFF	TGTGCCAGCGGAATCCGTCAGGGGATGAACACTGAAGCTTTCTTT
TRBV3-1/TRBV3-2	TRBJ2-5	NA	NA	CASSRRGGEKETQYF	TGTGCCAGCAGCCGGAGAGGAGGGGAAAAGGAGACCCAGTACTTC
TRBV14	TRBJ1-6	NA	NA	CASSRGQTSPLHF	TGTGCCAGCAGCCGAGGACAGACCTCACCCCTCCACTTT
TRBV6-5	TRBJ2-3	NA	NA	CASEASGTQYF	TGTGCCAGCGAGGCCTCTGGGACGCAGTATTTT
TRBV14	TRBJ2-5	NA	TRBD2	CASSSRALAGVETQYF	TGTGCCAGCAGCTCCCGAGCACTAGCGGGAGTAGAGACCCAGTACTTC
TRBV10-3	TRBJ2-3	NA	TRBD2	CAISESVAGGLNTQYF	TGTGCCATCAGTGAGTCCGTCGCGGGGGGGCTGAATACGCAGTATTTT
TRBV7-9	TRBJ1-2	NA	TRBD1	CASSPQGQETNYGYTF	TGTGCCAGCAGCCCCCAAGGACAGGAGACTAACTATGGCTACACCTTC
TRBV12-3/TRBV12-4	TRBJ1-4	few	NA	CASSFGVEKLFF	TGTGCCAGCAGTTTTGGAGTAGAGAAACTGTTTTTT
TRBV28	TRBJ2-5	NA	NA	CASSLKARGQETQYF	TGTGCCAGCAGTTTAAAGGCCAGGGGACAAGAGACCCAGTACTTC
TRBV2	TRBJ1-1	NA	NA	CASTGEMNTEAFF	TGTGCCAGCACAGGGGAGATGAACACTGAAGCTTTCTTT
TRBV6-6	TRBJ2-5	NA	TRBD1	CASSWDSQTQYF	TGTGCCAGCAGTTGGGACAGTCAGACCCAGTACTTC
TRBV5-1	TRBJ1-4	NA	TRBD1	CASSLGPQGASGEKLFF	TGCGCCAGCAGCTTGGGACCACAGGGGGCTTCGGGAGAAAAACTGTTTTTT
TRBV12-3/TRBV12-4	TRBJ1-4	few	NA	CASRLGSEEKLFF	TGTGCCAGTAGACTTGGGTCGGAAGAAAAACTGTTTTTT
TRBV30	TRBJ1-6	NA	NA	CAWSREPDNSPLHF	TGTGCCTGGAGTCGGGAGCCGGATAATTCACCCCTCCACTTT
TRBV9	TRBJ2-1	NA	NA	CASSVDPGAYNEQFF	TGTGCCAGCAGCGTAGATCCGGGAGCTTACAATGAGCAGTTCTTC
TRBV9	TRBJ1-1	NA	NA	CASSVGLSTEAFF	TGTGCCAGCAGCGTAGGATTGAGCACTGAAGCTTTCTTT
TRBV19	TRBJ2-2	NA	NA	CASSIPVNTGELFF	TGTGCCAGTAGTATCCCGGTGAACACCGGGGAGCTGTTTTTT
TRBV10-3	TRBJ1-5	NA	NA	CAISESGENQPQHF	TGTGCCATCAGCGAGTCTGGAGAAAATCAGCCCCAGCATTTT
TRBV27	TRBJ2-6	NA	NA	CASSFRGSSGANVLTF	TGTGCCAGCAGTTTTAGGGGGAGCTCTGGGGCCAACGTCCTGACTTTC
TRBV19	TRBJ2-3	NA	NA	CASSLVGSTDTQYF	TGTGCCAGTAGTCTGGTCGGTAGCACAGATACGCAGTATTTT
TRBV3-1/TRBV3-2	TRBJ1-6	NA	TRBD1	CASSQRGDRVGGSPLHF	TGTGCCAGCAGCCAAAGGGGGGACAGGGTAGGAGGCTCACCCCTCCACTTT
TRBV3-1/TRBV3-2	TRBJ2-5	NA	TRBD2	CASSLGLAGGQETQYF	TGTGCCAGCAGCCTGGGACTAGCGGGGGGGCAAGAGACCCAGTACTTC
TRBV7-2	TRBJ2-1	NA	NA	CASSFSPDSYNEQFF	TGTGCCAGCAGCTTTAGTCCCGATTCCTACAATGAGCAGTTCTTC
TRBV28	TRBJ1-4	NA	NA	CASTPGGFEKLFF	TGTGCCAGCACCCCGGGGGGTTTTGAAAAACTGTTTTTT
TRBV7-2	TRBJ2-3	NA	NA	CASSQRADTQYF	TGTGCCAGCAGCCAGAGGGCAGATACGCAGTATTTT
TRBV21-1	TRBJ2-5	NA	NA	CASSKRGETQYF	TGTGCCAGCAGCAAAAGGGGAGAGACCCAGTACTTC
TRBV7-2	TRBJ1-1	few	NA	CASSVNTGTITEAFF	TGTGCCAGCAGCGTTAACACAGGGACGATCACTGAAGCTTTCTTT
TRBV7-5	TRBJ1-2	NA	NA	CARSPRDRGPYQYGYTF	TGTGCCAGAAGCCCCCGGGACAGGGGGCCGTATCAATATGGCTACACCTTC
TRBV5-1	TRBJ1-1	NA	NA	CASSLYRMNTEAFF	TGCGCCAGCAGCTTGTACAGAATGAACACTGAAGCTTTCTTT
TRBV7-9	TRBJ1-2	NA	TRBD1	CASSQGQGARYTF	TGTGCCAGCAGCCAGGGACAGGGGGCACGCTACACCTTC
TRBV5-4	TRBJ2-7	NA	TRBD2	CASSLDAGGPSTYEQYF	TGTGCCAGCAGCTTAGACGCGGGAGGGCCCAGCACCTACGAGCAGTACTTC
TRBV5-5	TRBJ2-2	NA	NA	CASSDLGGVGELFF	TGTGCCAGCAGCGACCTAGGGGGGGTCGGGGAGCTGTTTTTT
TRBV7-3	TRBJ2-1	NA	NA	CASSPKTPSPGQNNEQFF	TGTGCCAGCAGCCCAAAGACACCCTCTCCGGGACAAAACAATGAGCAGTTCTTC
TRBV6-2/TRBV6-3	TRBJ1-6	few	NA	CASSVVSTGTPLHF	TGTGCCAGCAGCGTCGTTTCGACCGGGACACCCCTCCACTTT
TRBV29-1	TRBJ2-1	medium-sized	TRBD2	CSVKTGTSGRASQIEFF	TGCAGCGTAAAAACCGGGACTAGCGGGAGGGCCAGCCAAATTGAGTTCTTC
TRBV19	TRBJ2-3	once	NA	CASSIRTHNTDTQYF	TGTGCCAGTAGTATACGGACTCATAACACAGATACGCAGTATTTT
TRBV7-8	TRBJ1-3	NA	TRBD1	CASSFQRGHGNTIYF	TGTGCCAGCAGCTTTCAAAGGGGGCATGGAAACACCATATATTTT
TRBV20-1	TRBJ1-2	once	NA	CSASSGQPGYTF	TGCAGTGCTAGTTCTGGACAGCCTGGCTACACCTTC
TRBV9	TRBJ2-2	NA	NA	CASSHPRGTADTGELFF	TGTGCCAGCAGCCACCCCAGGGGCACGGCGGACACCGGGGAGCTGTTTTTT
TRBV11-2	TRBJ2-1	NA	TRBD2	CASRGDSGRAAGGEQFF	TGTGCCAGCAGGGGAGATAGCGGGAGGGCTGCGGGTGGTGAGCAGTTCTTC
TRBV7-6	TRBJ2-5	NA	TRBD2	CASSLAGLAGLETQYF	TGTGCCAGCAGCTTAGCGGGACTAGCGGGACTCGAGACCCAGTACTTC
TRBV7-9	TRBJ2-5	NA	TRBD1	CASSTDRRFQETQYF	TGTGCCAGCAGCACGGACAGGAGATTCCAAGAGACCCAGTACTTC
TRBV19	TRBJ1-2	NA	NA	CASSIGGPLGYGYTF	TGTGCCAGTAGTATAGGCGGGCCGCTGGGCTATGGCTACACCTTC
TRBV21-1	TRBJ2-7	NA	NA	CASRPKTGLAGGGSYEQYF	TGTGCCAGCAGACCAAAAACGGGGCTAGCGGGCGGGGGGTCCTACGAGCAGTACTTC
TRBV2	TRBJ1-4	NA	NA	CATTTGGDEKLFF	TGTGCCACGACAACGGGGGGGGATGAAAAACTGTTTTTT
TRBV19	TRBJ2-7	few	TRBD2	CASSIGRREQYF	TGTGCCAGTAGTATCGGGAGGCGCGAGCAGTACTTC
TRBV2	TRBJ2-1	once	TRBD2	CASTEGTSGRVDEQFF	TGTGCCAGCACGGAGGGGACTAGCGGGAGGGTGGATGAGCAGTTCTTC